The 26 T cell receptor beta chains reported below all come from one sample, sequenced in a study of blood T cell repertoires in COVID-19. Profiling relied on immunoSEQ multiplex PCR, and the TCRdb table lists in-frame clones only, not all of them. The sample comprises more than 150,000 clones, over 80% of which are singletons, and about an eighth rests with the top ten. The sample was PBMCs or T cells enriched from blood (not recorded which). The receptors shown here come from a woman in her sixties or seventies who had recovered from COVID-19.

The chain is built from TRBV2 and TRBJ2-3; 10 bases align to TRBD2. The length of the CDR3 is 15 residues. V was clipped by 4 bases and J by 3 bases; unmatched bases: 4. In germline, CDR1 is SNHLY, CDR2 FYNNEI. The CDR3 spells CASSGTSGVTDTQYF. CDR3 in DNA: TGTGCCAGCAGTGGAACTAGCGGGGTAACAGATACGCAGTATTTT.

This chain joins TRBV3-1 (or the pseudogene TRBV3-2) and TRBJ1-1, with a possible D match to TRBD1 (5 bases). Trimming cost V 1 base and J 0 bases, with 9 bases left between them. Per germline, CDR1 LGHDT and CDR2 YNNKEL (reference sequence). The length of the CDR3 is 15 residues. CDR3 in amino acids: CASSQVTAMNTEAFF. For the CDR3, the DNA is TGTGCCAGCAGCCAAGTGACAGCTATGAACACTGAAGCTTTCTTT.

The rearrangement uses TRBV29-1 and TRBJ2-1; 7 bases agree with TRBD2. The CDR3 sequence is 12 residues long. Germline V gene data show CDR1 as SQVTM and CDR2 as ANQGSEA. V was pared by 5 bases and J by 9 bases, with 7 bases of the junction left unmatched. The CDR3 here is CSVQAGVPEQFF. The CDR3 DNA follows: TGCAGCGTTCAGGCGGGAGTACCTGAGCAGTTCTTC.

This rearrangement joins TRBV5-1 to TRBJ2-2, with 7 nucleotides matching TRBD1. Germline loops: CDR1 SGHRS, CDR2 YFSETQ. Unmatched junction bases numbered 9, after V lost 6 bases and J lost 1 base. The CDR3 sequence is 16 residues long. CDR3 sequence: CASNPGQVRNTGELFF. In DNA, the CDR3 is TGCGCCAGCAACCCCGGACAGGTCCGGAACACCGGGGAGCTGTTTTTT.

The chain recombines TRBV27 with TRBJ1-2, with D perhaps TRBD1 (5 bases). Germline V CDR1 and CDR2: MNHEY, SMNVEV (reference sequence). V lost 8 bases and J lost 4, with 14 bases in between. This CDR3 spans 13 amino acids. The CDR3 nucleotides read TGTGCCAGCCGGGACTTGGGGGGCTATGGCTACACCTTC. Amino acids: CASRDLGGYGYTF.

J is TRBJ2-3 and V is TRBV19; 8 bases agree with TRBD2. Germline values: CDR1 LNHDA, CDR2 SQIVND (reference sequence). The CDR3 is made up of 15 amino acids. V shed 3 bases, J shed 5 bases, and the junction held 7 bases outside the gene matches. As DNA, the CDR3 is TGTGCCAGTAGTATGTCCCAGCGGGAGCGAGATACGCAGTATTTT. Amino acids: CASSMSQRERDTQYF.

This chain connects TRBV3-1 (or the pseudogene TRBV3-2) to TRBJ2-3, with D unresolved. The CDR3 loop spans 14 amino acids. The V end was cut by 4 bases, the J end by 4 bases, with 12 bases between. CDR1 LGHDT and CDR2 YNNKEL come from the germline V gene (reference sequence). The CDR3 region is CASSLGVGSDTQYF. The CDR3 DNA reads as TGTGCCAGCAGCCTTGGAGTTGGATCAGATACGCAGTATTTT.

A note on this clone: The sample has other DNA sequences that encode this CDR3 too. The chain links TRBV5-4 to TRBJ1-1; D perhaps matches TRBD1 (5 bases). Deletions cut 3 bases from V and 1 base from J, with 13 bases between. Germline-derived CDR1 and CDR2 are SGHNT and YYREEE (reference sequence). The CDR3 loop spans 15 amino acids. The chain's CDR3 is CASSSGGTGNTEAFF. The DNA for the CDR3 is TGTGCCAGCAGCTCAGGAGGGACGGGGAACACTGAAGCTTTCTTT.

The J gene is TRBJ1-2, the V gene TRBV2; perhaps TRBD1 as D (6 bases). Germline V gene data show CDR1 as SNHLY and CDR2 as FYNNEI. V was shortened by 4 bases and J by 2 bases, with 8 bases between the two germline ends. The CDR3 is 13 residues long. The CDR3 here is CASSGQANYGYTF. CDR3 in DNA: TGTGCCAGCAGTGGACAGGCGAACTATGGCTACACCTTC.

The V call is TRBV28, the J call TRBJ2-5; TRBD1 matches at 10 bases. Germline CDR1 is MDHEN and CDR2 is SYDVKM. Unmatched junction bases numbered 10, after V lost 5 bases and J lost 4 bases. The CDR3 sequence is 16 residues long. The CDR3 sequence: CASSVTGTGAPETQYF. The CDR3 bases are TGTGCCAGCAGTGTCACCGGGACAGGGGCCCCAGAGACCCAGTACTTC.

The CDR3 sequence is CASSVSPRAGQDYEAFF. CDR3 DNA: TGTGCCAGCAGCGTATCTCCCCGAGCTGGGCAGGATTATGAAGCTTTCTTT. The chain joins TRBV9 to TRBJ1-1, with D unclear. Germline V gene data show CDR1 as SGDLS and CDR2 as YYNGEE. The CDR3 has 17 residues. V shed 1 base and J shed 7 bases, with 23 bases lying between them.

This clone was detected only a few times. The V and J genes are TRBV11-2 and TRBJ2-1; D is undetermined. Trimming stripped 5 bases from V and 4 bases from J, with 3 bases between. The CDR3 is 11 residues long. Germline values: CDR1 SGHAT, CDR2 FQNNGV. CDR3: CASSRYNEQFF. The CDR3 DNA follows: TGTGCCAGCAGCCGTTACAATGAGCAGTTCTTC.

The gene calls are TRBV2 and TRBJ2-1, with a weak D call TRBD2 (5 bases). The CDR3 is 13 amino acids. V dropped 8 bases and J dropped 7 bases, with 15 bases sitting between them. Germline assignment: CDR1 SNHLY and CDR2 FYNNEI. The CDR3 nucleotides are TGTGCCAGCGGGTGGGAGAAATGGAATGAGCAGTTCTTC. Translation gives CASGWEKWNEQFF.

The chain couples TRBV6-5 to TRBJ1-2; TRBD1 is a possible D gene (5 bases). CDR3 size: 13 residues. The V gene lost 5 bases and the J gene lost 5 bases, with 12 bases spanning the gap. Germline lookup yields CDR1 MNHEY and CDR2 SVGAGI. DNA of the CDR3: TGTGCCAGCAGTACCGACAGAGTATATGGCTACACCTTC. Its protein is CASSTDRVYGYTF.

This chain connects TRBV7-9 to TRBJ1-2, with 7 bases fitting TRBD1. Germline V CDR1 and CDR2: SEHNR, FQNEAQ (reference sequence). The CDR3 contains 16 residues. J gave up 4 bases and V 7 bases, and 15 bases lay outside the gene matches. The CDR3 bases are TGTGCCAGCACTCCTGGGGGACAGCCATGGGGCTATGGCTACACCTTC. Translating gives CASTPGGQPWGYGYTF.

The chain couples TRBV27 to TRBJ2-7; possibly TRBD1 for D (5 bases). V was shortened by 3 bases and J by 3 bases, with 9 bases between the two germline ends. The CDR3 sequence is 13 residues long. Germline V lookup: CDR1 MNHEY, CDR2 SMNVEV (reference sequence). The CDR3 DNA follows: TGTGCCAGCAGTTTGGTCAGGGACTACGAGCAGTACTTC. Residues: CASSLVRDYEQYF.

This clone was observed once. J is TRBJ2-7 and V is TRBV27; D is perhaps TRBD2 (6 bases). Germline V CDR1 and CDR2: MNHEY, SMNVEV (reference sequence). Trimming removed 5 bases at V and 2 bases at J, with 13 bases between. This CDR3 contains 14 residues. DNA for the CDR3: TGTGCCAGCAGTCGAGGTGTAGCGGCCTACGAGCAGTACTTC. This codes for CASSRGVAAYEQYF.

The CDR3 loop reads CASSIRGADEKLFF. CDR3 bases: TGTGCCAGCAGCATTCGGGGGGCGGATGAAAAACTGTTTTTT. V is TRBV28 and J is TRBJ1-4; D is possibly TRBD1 (6 bases). This CDR3 has 14 amino acids. Germline loops: CDR1 MDHEN, CDR2 SYDVKM. V was pared by 6 bases and J by 6 bases, with 14 bases between.

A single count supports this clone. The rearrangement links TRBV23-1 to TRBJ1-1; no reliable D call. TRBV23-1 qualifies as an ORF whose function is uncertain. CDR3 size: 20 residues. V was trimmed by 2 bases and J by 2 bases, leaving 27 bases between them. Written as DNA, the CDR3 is TGCGCCAGCAGTCAACCAACCACCCGTAGCGGTCAAGTAGTCAACACTGAAGCTTTCTTT. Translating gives CASSQPTTRSGQVVNTEAFF.

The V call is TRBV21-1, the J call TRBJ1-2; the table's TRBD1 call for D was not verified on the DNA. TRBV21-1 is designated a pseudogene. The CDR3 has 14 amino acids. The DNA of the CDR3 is TGTGCCAGCAGCAAAGAAGCAGGCCACTATGGCTACACCTTC. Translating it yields CASSKEAGHYGYTF.

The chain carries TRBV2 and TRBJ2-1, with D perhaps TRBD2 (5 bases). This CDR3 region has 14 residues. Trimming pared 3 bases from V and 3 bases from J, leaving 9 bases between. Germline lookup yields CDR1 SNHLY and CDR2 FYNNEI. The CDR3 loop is CASSDQRHYNEQFF. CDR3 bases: TGTGCCAGCAGTGACCAGCGGCACTACAATGAGCAGTTCTTC.

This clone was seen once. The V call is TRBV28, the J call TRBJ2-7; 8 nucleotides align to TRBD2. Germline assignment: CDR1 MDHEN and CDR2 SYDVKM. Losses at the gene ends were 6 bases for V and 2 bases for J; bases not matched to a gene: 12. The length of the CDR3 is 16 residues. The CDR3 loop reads CASSPFVSGTAYEQYF. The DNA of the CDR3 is TGTGCCAGCAGCCCCTTCGTTAGCGGGACCGCCTACGAGCAGTACTTC.

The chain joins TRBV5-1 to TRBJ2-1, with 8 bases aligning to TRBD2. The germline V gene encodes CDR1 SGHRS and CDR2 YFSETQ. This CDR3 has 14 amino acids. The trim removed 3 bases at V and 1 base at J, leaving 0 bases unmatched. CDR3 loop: CASSSGGSYNEQFF. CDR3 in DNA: TGCGCCAGCAGCTCGGGAGGGTCCTACAATGAGCAGTTCTTC.

CDR3 DNA sequence: TGTGCCAGCAGTCACGACAGGGTGGGGCAGCCCCAGCATTTT. Encoded protein: CASSHDRVGQPQHF. The genes are TRBV6-5 and TRBJ1-5, with 7 nucleotides matching TRBD1. Germline lookup yields CDR1 MNHEY and CDR2 SVGAGI. The J segment lost 7 bases and the V segment lost 5 bases, leaving 8 bases of the junction unmatched. This CDR3 comprises 14 residues.

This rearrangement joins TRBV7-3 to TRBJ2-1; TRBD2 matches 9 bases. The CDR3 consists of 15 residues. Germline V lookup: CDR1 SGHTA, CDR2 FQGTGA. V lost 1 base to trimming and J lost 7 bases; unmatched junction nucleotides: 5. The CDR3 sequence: CASSLMGLAGNEQFF. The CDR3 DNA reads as TGTGCCAGCAGCTTAATGGGACTAGCAGGGAATGAGCAGTTCTTC.

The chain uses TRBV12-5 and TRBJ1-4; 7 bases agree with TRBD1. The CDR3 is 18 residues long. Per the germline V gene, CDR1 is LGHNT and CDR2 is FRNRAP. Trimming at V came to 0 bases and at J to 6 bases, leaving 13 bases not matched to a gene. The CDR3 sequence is CASGLVGVAAGGDEKLFF. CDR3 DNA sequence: TGTGCTAGTGGTTTGGTAGGGGTCGCGGCAGGGGGAGATGAAAAACTGTTTTTT.